This passage covers 15 T cell receptor beta chains from one sample sequenced in a study of T cell responses to AZD1222 COVID-19 vaccine. Clones were sequenced by immunoSEQ multiplex PCR, and TCRdb holds only the in-frame ones, with some missing. The table shows about 140,000 clones, with approximately 88% occurring only once. The sample consisted of peripheral blood, taken on day 0 of AZD1222 vaccination. The source of these receptors is an adult in good health.

The V and J genes are TRBV6-4 and TRBJ2-3; TRBD1 matches at 7 bases. The CDR3 length is 20 residues. The ends lost 5 bases at V and 2 bases at J; junction bases unmatched: 22. Germline assignment: CDR1 MRHNA and CDR2 SNTAGT. The CDR3 sequence is CASSSLPQGQGRFHTDTQYF. The CDR3 DNA sequence: TGTGCCAGCAGTTCTCTCCCACAGGGGCAAGGAAGGTTTCACACAGATACGCAGTATTTT.

This rearrangement joins TRBV28 to TRBJ1-2; D possibly corresponds to TRBD1 (6 bases). This CDR3 has 14 residues. V lost 6 bases and J 1 base, leaving 12 bases between the germline ends. The germline CDR1 and CDR2 sequences are MDHEN and SYDVKM. The CDR3 DNA follows: TGTGCCAGCAGACAACAGGGAGGTAACTATGGCTACACCTTC. Translating it yields CASRQQGGNYGYTF.

The V call is TRBV7-2, the J call TRBJ1-1; D might be TRBD1 (5 bases). The germline V gene has CDR1 SGHTA and CDR2 FQGNSA. CDR3 length equals 18 residues. The ends were cut back, 3 bases at V and 0 bases at J, with 20 bases in the middle. In nucleotides, the CDR3 is TGTGCCAGCAGCTTCGACAGTTCCTCCCATCTCATGAACACTGAAGCTTTCTTT. It encodes CASSFDSSSHLMNTEAFF.

The chain uses TRBV5-1 and TRBJ1-1; TRBD1 matches 7 bases. Germline assignment: CDR1 SGHRS and CDR2 YFSETQ. The CDR3 loop spans 17 amino acids. Trimming cost V 0 bases and J 0 bases; bases outside gene matches: 8. The CDR3 spells CASSLGGQRLMNTEAFF. The CDR3 nucleotides read TGCGCCAGCAGCTTGGGGGGACAGAGATTGATGAACACTGAAGCTTTCTTT.

The rearrangement links TRBV7-2 to TRBJ1-2, with unresolved D. This CDR3 has 14 amino acids. V lost 1 base to trimming and J lost 8 bases, with 14 bases between them. Germline CDR1 reads SGHTA; CDR2 reads FQGNSA. CDR3: CASSLGFGVGGYTF. CDR3 in DNA: TGTGCCAGCAGCTTAGGATTTGGGGTGGGCGGCTACACCTTC.

V is TRBV9 and J is TRBJ2-7; 8 positions match TRBD2. Germline values: CDR1 SGDLS, CDR2 YYNGEE. The V gene end was trimmed by 0 bases and the J gene end by 2 bases; junction bases not matched to a gene: 7. This CDR3 has 16 amino acids. CDR3 sequence: CASSVVGGGPPYEQYF. The CDR3 DNA reads TGTGCCAGCAGCGTAGTCGGCGGGGGGCCCCCCTACGAGCAGTACTTC.

V is TRBV5-1 and J is TRBJ1-1; no definite D call. The germline V and J ends were trimmed by 0 bases and 8 bases, with 8 bases remaining between them. CDR1 is SGHRS and CDR2 is YFSETQ in the germline V gene. The CDR3 is 12 amino acids. The CDR3 region is CASSLVGIEAFF. The CDR3 bases are TGCGCCAGCAGCTTGGTTGGAATCGAAGCTTTCTTT.

The chain carries TRBV30 and TRBJ1-6; D unclear. The CDR3 is made up of 14 amino acids. Per the germline V gene, CDR1 is GTSNPN and CDR2 is SVGIG (reference sequence). Between the trimmed V and J ends, which lost 1 base and 2 bases, there was a span of 6 bases. The CDR3 here is CAWSGRAYNSPLHF. The CDR3 bases are TGTGCCTGGAGTGGGAGGGCCTATAATTCACCCCTCCACTTT.

As DNA, the CDR3 is TGCGCCAGCAGCGGCCGGGAGTTGAACACTGAAGCTTTCTTT. Translated: CASSGRELNTEAFF. The rearrangement uses TRBV5-1 and TRBJ1-1; D call uncertain. V lost 4 bases and J lost 0, with 10 bases in between. The CDR3 length is 14 residues. Germline CDR1 SGHRS, CDR2 YFSETQ. Full variable domain (rest looked up from reference TRBV5-1 and TRBJ1-1): KAGVTQTPRYLIKTRGQQVTLSCSPISGHRSVSWYQQTPGQGLQFLFEYFSETQRNKGNFPGRFSGRQFSNSRSEMNVSTLELGDSALYLCASSGRELNTEAFFGQGTRLTVV.

This chain joins TRBV5-6 and TRBJ1-2, with 8 bases aligning to TRBD1. Losses at the gene ends were 6 bases for V and 2 bases for J; bases not matched to a gene: 6. CDR1 is SGHDT and CDR2 is YYEEEE in the germline V gene. The CDR3 runs 14 residues. Here the CDR3 DNA reads TGTGCCAGCAATCAGGACAGGGAGAACTATGGCTACACCTTC. This codes for CASNQDRENYGYTF.

Points on this clone: An end of the junction does not agree with germline; a read error may underlie this. The chain carries TRBV20-1 and TRBJ1-2; D unresolved. Germline V gene data show CDR1 as DFQATT and CDR2 as SNEGSKA (reference sequence). The CDR3 contains 11 residues. CDR3 sequence: CSARVEGGSAF. The CDR3 DNA reads TGCAGTGCTCGGGTCGAGGGTGGCAGCGCCTTC.

The genes are TRBV2 and TRBJ1-5; D is undetermined. Germline lookup yields CDR1 SNHLY and CDR2 FYNNEI. Trimming took 4 bases from V and 4 from J, leaving 5 bases between them. The CDR3 runs 12 residues. The CDR3 sequence is CASSARNQPQHF. In DNA, the CDR3 is TGTGCCAGCAGTGCCCGGAATCAGCCCCAGCATTTT.

V gene TRBV6-6 combines with J gene TRBJ1-2; no clear D gene. Per germline, CDR1 MNHNY and CDR2 SVGAGI (reference sequence). The ends were cut back, 8 bases at V and 6 bases at J, with 10 bases in the middle. This CDR3 contains 11 residues. CDR3 in amino acids: CASGEEDGYTF. The CDR3 coding sequence is TGTGCCAGCGGAGAGGAAGATGGCTACACCTTC.

V and J are TRBV12-3 or TRBV12-4 and TRBJ1-2; TRBD1 might be the D (6 bases). The CDR3 runs 13 residues. V was shortened by 6 bases and J by 7 bases, with 15 bases between the two germline ends. The CDR3 DNA sequence: TGTGCCAGCAGCCTCGGTGGGGGCACTGGCTACACCTTC. This codes for CASSLGGGTGYTF.

The gene calls are TRBV5-8 and TRBJ2-5, with D perhaps TRBD1 or TRBD2 (6 bases each). The length of the CDR3 is 14 residues. Germline loops: CDR1 SGHTS, CDR2 YDEGEE. With 4 bases removed from V and 2 bases from J, the gap between germline ends came to 12 bases. The CDR3 DNA sequence: TGTGCCAGCAGCCGGGGGCCAGGTCAAGAGACCCAGTACTTC. It codes for CASSRGPGQETQYF. Filled out from reference TRBV5-8 and TRBJ2-5, the complete variable domain reads EAGVTQSPTHLIKTRGQQATLRCSPISGHTSVYWYQQALGLGLQFLLWYDEGEERNRGNFPPRFSGRQFPNYSSELNVNALELEDSALYLCASSRGPGQETQYFGPGTRLLVL.